A selection of T cell receptor beta chains follows, all from one sample in a study of shared clonotypes between healthy human individuals. Sequencing used immunoSEQ multiplex PCR; TCRdb keeps in-frame clones, though not all of them. The table shows 2 million to 3 million clones, with over 85% occurring only once. Sequenced input: naive CD4+ T cells from PBMCs. The receptor set was obtained from a man between 18 and 29 years old in good health. Some clones in this sample may be carry-over from other donors' samples. The CDR3 runs from the conserved cysteine through the conserved F or W. The D gene is left open where the match is weak. Some rows mark clone size as missing; the rest say once, few, many or name a class of expanded clone.

.	TRBJ2-1	TRBV10-3	TRBD2	TGTGCCATCAGCGTCCGGAAACCGGGGGGGAATGAGCAGTTCTTC	CAISVRKPGGNEQFF
.	TRBJ1-1	TRBV29-1	TRBD1	TGCAGCGGGAGGGGACAGGCTGCCACTGAAGCTTTCTTT	CSGRGQAATEAFF
.	TRBJ1-2	TRBV29-1	.	TGCAGCGCTCACAGGCTCAACTATGGCTACACCTTC	CSAHRLNYGYTF
.	TRBJ2-7	TRBV5-1	TRBD1	TGCGCCAGCAGCTTGGACAGGGGCCACGAGCAGTACTTC	CASSLDRGHEQYF
.	TRBJ1-1	TRBV7-3	.	TGTGCCAGCAGCCTACAGGGCCTTGATTCTGAAGCTTTCTTT	CASSLQGLDSEAFF
once	TRBJ2-3	TRBV5-8	.	TGTGCCAGCAGCTTGGGGACAGATAGCACAGATACGCAGTATTTT	CASSLGTDSTDTQYF
.	TRBJ2-1	TRBV18	.	TGTGCCAGCTCACCAGGAGTAAGCTCCTACAATGAGCAGTTCTTC	CASSPGVSSYNEQFF
once	TRBJ1-1	TRBV18	.	TGTGCCAGCTCACCACAGACCAGGAGGAACACTGAAGCTTTCTTT	CASSPQTRRNTEAFF
.	TRBJ2-3	TRBV6-5	.	TGTGCCAGCAGTTACCCCGGCACAGATACGCAGTATTTT	CASSYPGTDTQYF
.	TRBJ1-2	TRBV9	TRBD1	TGTGCCAGCAGCGGGGGCACCGGGACAGGGAACTATGGCTACACCTTC	CASSGGTGTGNYGYTF
once	TRBJ2-3	TRBV15	.	TGTGCCACCAGCAGTCGGACGTATAGCACAGATACGCAGTATTTT	CATSSRTYSTDTQYF
.	TRBJ1-5	TRBV7-8	.	TGTGCCAGCAGCTATATGAGGGCCGATCAGCCCCAGCATTTT	CASSYMRADQPQHF
.	TRBJ2-1	TRBV7-2	.	TGTGCCAGCAGCCCGGCGGGACCCCAGGAGCAGTTCTTC	CASSPAGPQEQFF
.	TRBJ2-7	TRBV18	TRBD1	TGTGCCAGCTCACTAGACAGGGTGACCTACGAGCAGTACTTC	CASSLDRVTYEQYF